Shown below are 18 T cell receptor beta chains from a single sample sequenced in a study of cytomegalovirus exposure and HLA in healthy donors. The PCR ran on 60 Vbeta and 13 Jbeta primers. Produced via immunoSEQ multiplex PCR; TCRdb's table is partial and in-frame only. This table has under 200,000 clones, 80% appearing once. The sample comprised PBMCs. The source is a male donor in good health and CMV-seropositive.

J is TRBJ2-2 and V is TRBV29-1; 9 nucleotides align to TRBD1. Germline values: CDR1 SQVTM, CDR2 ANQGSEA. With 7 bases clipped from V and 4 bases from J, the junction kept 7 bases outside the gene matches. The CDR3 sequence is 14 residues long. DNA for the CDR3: TGCAGCGCACCCGGGACAGGGTCCACCGGGGAGCTGTTTTTT. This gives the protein CSAPGTGSTGELFF.

The CDR3 nucleotides read TGTGCCATCAGTGGGGGGGGACAGGGCCCGCAGTACTTC. This sequence encodes CAISGGGQGPQYF. The chain links TRBV10-3 to TRBJ2-7; TRBD1 matches at 9 bases. The length of the CDR3 is 13 residues. Per the germline V gene, CDR1 is ENHRY and CDR2 is SYGVKD. Trimming removed 4 bases from V and 9 bases from J; junction bases left unmatched: 7.

CDR3 region: CASSGQRMNTEAFF. In nucleotides, the CDR3 is TGTGCCAGCTCGGGACAGCGCATGAACACTGAAGCTTTCTTT. J is TRBJ1-1 and V is TRBV21-1; no DNA check was done on the table's D call, TRBD1. TRBV21-1 is termed a pseudogene. The CDR3 loop spans 14 amino acids.

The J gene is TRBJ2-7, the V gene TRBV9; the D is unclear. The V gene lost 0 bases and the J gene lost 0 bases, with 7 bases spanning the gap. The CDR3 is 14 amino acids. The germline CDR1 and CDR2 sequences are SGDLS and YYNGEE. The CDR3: CASSVVRHSYEQYF. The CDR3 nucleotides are TGTGCCAGCAGCGTAGTGCGCCACTCCTACGAGCAGTACTTC.

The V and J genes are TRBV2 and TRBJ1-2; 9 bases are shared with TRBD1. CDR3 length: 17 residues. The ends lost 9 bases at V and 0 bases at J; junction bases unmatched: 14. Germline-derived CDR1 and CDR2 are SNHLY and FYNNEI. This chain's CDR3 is CASRSRDREATNYGYTF. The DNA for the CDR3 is TGTGCCAGTCGATCCCGGGACAGGGAGGCAACTAACTATGGCTACACCTTC.

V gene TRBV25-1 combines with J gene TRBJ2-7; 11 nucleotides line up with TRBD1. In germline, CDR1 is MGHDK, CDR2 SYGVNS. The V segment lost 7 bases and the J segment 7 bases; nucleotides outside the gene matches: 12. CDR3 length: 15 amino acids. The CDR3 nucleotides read TGTGCCAGCAACCGGAGGGACAGGGGGAAAGAAGAGCAGTACTTC. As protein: CASNRRDRGKEEQYF.

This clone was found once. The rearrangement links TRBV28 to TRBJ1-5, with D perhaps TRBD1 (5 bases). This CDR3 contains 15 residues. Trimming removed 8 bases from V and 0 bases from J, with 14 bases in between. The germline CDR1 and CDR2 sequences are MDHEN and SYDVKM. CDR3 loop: CASVLDNASNQPQHF. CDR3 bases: TGTGCCAGCGTCCTGGACAACGCTAGCAATCAGCCCCAGCATTTT. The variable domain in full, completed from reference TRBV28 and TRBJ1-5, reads DVKVTQSSRYLVKRTGEKVFLECVQDMDHENMFWYRQDPGLGLRLIYFSYDVKMKEKGDIPEGYSVSREKKERFSLILESASTNQTSMYLCASVLDNASNQPQHFGDGTRLSIL.

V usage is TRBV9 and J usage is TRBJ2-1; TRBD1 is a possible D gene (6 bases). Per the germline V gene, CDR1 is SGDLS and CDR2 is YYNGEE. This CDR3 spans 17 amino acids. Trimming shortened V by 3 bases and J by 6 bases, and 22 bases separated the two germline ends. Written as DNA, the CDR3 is TGTGCCAGCAGCGGAGGACCCGGTAGGACAGTACCCAATGAGCAGTTCTTC. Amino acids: CASSGGPGRTVPNEQFF.

CDR3 sequence reads: CASSWGQGGEKLFF. CDR3 DNA: TGTGCCAGTAGTTGGGGACAGGGCGGTGAAAAACTGTTTTTT. The V and J genes are TRBV19 and TRBJ1-4; 9 positions match TRBD1. CDR3 size: 14 residues. The V and J ends lost 5 bases and 7 bases, in that order; junction bases with no gene match: 5. CDR1 and CDR2 from the germline V gene are LNHDA and SQIVND (reference sequence).

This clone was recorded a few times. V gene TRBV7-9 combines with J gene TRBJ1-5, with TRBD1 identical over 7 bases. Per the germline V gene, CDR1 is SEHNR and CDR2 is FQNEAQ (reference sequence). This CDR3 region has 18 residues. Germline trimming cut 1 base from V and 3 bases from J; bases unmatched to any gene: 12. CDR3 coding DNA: TGTGCCAGCAGCTTAGAGGGTAGCCCGGGACAGTCCAATCAGCCCCAGCATTTT. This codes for CASSLEGSPGQSNQPQHF.

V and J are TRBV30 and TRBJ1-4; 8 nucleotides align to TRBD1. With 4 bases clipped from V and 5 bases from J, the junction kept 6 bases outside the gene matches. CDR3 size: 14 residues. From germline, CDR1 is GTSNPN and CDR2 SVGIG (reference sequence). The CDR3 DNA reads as TGTGCCTGGACTGTCGGGACAGGAAATGAAAAACTGTTTTTT. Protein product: CAWTVGTGNEKLFF.

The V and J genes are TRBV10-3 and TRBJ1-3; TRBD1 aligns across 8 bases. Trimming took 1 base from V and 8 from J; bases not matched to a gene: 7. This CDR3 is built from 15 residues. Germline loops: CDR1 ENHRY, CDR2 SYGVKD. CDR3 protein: CAISEYQGAKDTIYF. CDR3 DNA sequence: TGTGCCATCAGTGAGTACCAGGGGGCGAAGGACACCATATATTTT.

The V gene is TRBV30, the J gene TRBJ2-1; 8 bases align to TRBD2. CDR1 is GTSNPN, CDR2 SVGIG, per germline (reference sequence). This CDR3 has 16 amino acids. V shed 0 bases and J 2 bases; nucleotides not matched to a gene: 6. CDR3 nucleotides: TGTGCCTGGAGTGTAGGTTCAGCGGGAGCCTACAATGAGCAGTTCTTC. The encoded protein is CAWSVGSAGAYNEQFF.

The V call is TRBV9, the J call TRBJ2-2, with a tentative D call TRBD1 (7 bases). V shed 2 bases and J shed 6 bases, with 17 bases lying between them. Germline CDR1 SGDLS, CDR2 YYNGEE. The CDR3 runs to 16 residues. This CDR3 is CASSVRGDSHPGELFF. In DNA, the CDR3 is TGTGCCAGCAGCGTCAGGGGGGACAGCCATCCCGGGGAGCTGTTTTTT.

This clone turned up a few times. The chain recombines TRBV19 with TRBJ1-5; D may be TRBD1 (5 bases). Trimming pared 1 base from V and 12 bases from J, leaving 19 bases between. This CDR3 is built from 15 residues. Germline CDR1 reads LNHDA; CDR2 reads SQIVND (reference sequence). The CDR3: CASSIVGGGRWNQHF. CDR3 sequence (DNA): TGTGCCAGTAGTATAGTAGGCGGGGGTCGGTGGAACCAGCATTTT.

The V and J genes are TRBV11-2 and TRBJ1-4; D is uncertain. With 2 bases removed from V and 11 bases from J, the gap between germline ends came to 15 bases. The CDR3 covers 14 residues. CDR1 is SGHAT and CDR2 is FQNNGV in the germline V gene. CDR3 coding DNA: TGTGCCAGCAGCTTACAGATATCTAACGGGAAACTGTTTTTT. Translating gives CASSLQISNGKLFF.

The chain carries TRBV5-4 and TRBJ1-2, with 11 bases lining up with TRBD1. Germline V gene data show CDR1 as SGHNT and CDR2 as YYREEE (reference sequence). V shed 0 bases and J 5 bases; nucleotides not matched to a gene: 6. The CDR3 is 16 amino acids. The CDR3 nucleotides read TGTGCCAGCAGCTTGGATGGGACAGGGGGGAAATATGGCTACACCTTC. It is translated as CASSLDGTGGKYGYTF. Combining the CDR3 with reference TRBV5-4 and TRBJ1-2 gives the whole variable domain ETGVTQSPTHLIKTRGQQVTLRCSSQSGHNTVSWYQQALGQGPQFIFQYYREEENGRGNFPPRFSGLQFPNYSSELNVNALELDDSALYLCASSLDGTGGKYGYTFGSGTRLTVV.

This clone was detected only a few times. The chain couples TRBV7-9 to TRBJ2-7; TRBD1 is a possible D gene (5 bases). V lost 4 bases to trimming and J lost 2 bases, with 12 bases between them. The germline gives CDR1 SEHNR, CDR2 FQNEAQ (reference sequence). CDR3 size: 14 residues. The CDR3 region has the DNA TGTGCCAGCAGCTCTAGGGGTGGGACCTACGAGCAGTACTTC. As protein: CASSSRGGTYEQYF.